Below, 23 T cell receptor beta chains from the same sample are listed, as sequenced in a study of breast tumors, draining lymph nodes, adjacent tissues. TCRdb re-called the multiplex PCR reads with MiXCR, one entry per CDR3 protein. Altogether 290,000 or so distinct CDR3 sequences are present, around 30% being singletons, with the ten largest covering more than 1%. Samples came from axillary lymph nodes draining the breast cancer. Sequencing was carried out using axillary lymph node tissue. The receptors were gathered from a female donor with breast cancer. Some clones in this sample may be carry-over from other donors' samples.

This clonotype was counted at least ten times. The chain is built from TRBV24-1 and TRBJ2-3; 7 bases agree with TRBD1. The CDR3 sequence is 16 residues long. The germline CDR1 and CDR2 sequences are KGHDR and SFDVKD. V gave up 1 base and J gave up 4 bases; unmatched junction bases: 7. The CDR3 here is CATSDLGTVGADTQYF. The CDR3 nucleotides are TGTGCCACCAGTGATTTAGGGACAGTTGGGGCAGATACGCAGTATTTT.

The table lists this clonotype with many counts. This chain uses TRBV7-2 with TRBJ2-5, with D unresolved. Per the germline V gene, CDR1 is SGHTA and CDR2 is FQGNSA. This CDR3 has 13 amino acids. V lost 1 base and J 5 bases, leaving 8 bases between the germline ends. Here the CDR3 reads CASSLVRVETQYF. The CDR3 nucleotides read TGTGCCAGCAGCTTAGTTAGGGTGGAGACCCAGTACTTC.

Worth noting for this clonotype: The conserved closing phenylalanine or tryptophan is absent in this CDR3, likely reflecting a read error. No DNA is shown, since the ends of the CDR3 on it are uncertain; the CDR3 is the one TCRdb lists. This sequence joins TRBV20-1 and TRBJ2-3; the listed D gene, TRBD2, was not tested against the DNA. Germline V gene lookup returns CDR1 DFQATT and CDR2 SNEGSKA (reference sequence). The CDR3 is 8 residues long, ends included. CDR3 protein: CSARELAG.

As concerns this clonotype: This may arise from a read error, as a much more abundant clone is one base away. The rearrangement links TRBV12-3 or TRBV12-4 to TRBJ2-7; the D gene is possibly TRBD1 (5 bases). The CDR3 loop spans 11 amino acids. The CDR3 nucleotides are TGTGCCAGCAGGGGGCTTACCGAGCGGTACTTC. Protein product: CASRGLTERYF.

The V gene is TRBV11-3, the J gene TRBJ2-1; 11 bases align to TRBD2. The CDR3 has 15 amino acids. Looked up from germline, CDR1 is SGHNT and CDR2 is YENEEA. Trimming took 8 bases from V and 6 from J; bases not matched to a gene: 9. The CDR3 nucleotides are TGTGCCAGCTCCTTGTTTGGGACTAGCGGCAATGAGCAGTTCTTC. Its protein product is CASSLFGTSGNEQFF.

This clonotype was recorded many times. The CDR3 protein is CASSIFGTSAMRYNEQFF. DNA of the CDR3: TGTGCCAGTAGTATATTTGGGACTAGCGCGATGCGATACAATGAGCAGTTCTTC. The chain links TRBV19 to TRBJ2-1, with 10 bases fitting TRBD2. Trimming took 2 bases from V and 4 from J; bases not matched to a gene: 11. In germline, CDR1 is LNHDA, CDR2 SQIVND (reference sequence). This CDR3 has 18 amino acids.

In this sample, this clonotype turned up many times. The chain couples TRBV5-6 to TRBJ2-3; 8 nucleotides match TRBD2. The CDR3 extends over 17 amino acids. Trimming at V came to 4 bases and at J to 2 bases, leaving 12 bases not matched to a gene. The germline V gene encodes CDR1 SGHDT and CDR2 YYEEEE. The CDR3 DNA is TGTGCCAGCAGCCGAGAGTCTGCGGGAGGCTTCACAGATACGCAGTATTTT. Amino acid sequence: CASSRESAGGFTDTQYF.

The chain combines TRBV18 with TRBJ2-7; TRBD1 matches at 10 bases. The CDR3 length is 16 residues. Losses at the gene ends were 2 bases for V and 7 bases for J; bases not matched to a gene: 11. Germline CDR1 reads KGHSH; CDR2 reads LQKENI. The CDR3 spells CASSPNPGQGTGEQYF. The CDR3 bases are TGTGCCAGCTCACCAAATCCGGGACAGGGGACGGGAGAGCAGTACTTC.

This clonotype was detected many times. The chain employs TRBV24-1 and TRBJ2-1; weak D call: TRBD2 (6 bases). Germline CDR1 KGHDR, CDR2 SFDVKD. CDR3 length equals 16 residues. V lost 0 bases to trimming and J lost 10 bases, with 18 bases between them. This chain's CDR3 is CATSDLVGGPLAEQFF. CDR3 DNA sequence: TGTGCCACCAGTGATTTGGTGGGAGGCCCCCTGGCCGAGCAGTTCTTC.

The CDR3 nucleotides read TGCAGCGGGGGGGGAGGAGGCTACAATGAGCAGTTCTTC. It yields the protein CSGGGGGYNEQFF. The gene calls are TRBV29-1 and TRBJ2-1; 7 bases fit TRBD2. In germline, CDR1 is SQVTM, CDR2 ANQGSEA. V lost 7 bases and J lost 3; bases outside the gene matches: 6. The CDR3 has 13 amino acids.

This clonotype was counted ten times or more. The chain links TRBV20-1 to TRBJ2-3; D call uncertain. Germline-derived CDR1 and CDR2 are DFQATT and SNEGSKA (reference sequence). Between the trimmed V and J ends, which lost 7 bases and 2 bases, there was a span of 13 bases. The CDR3 is made up of 13 amino acids. CDR3 in amino acids: CSVPEQHTDTQYF. CDR3 DNA sequence: TGCAGTGTTCCGGAGCAGCACACAGATACGCAGTATTTT.

The chain couples TRBV11-2 to TRBJ2-5, with 13 bases aligning to TRBD2. The CDR3 contains 16 residues. Germline V lookup: CDR1 SGHAT, CDR2 FQNNGV. J was trimmed by 2 bases and V by 8 bases; bases with no gene match: 8. CDR3: CASRTSGSKKQETQYF. As DNA, the CDR3 is TGTGCCAGCCGGACTAGCGGGAGTAAGAAACAAGAGACCCAGTACTTC. Full variable domain (missing parts from reference TRBV11-2 and TRBJ2-5): EAGVAQSPRYKIIEKRQSVAFWCNPISGHATLYWYQQILGQGPKLLIQFQNNGVVDDSQLPKDRFSAERLKGVDSTLKIQPAKLEDSAVYLCASRTSGSKKQETQYFGPGTRLLVL.

A note on this clonotype: A much larger clone is a single base away; this may be a read error. The V gene is TRBV6-6, the J gene TRBJ2-1; D may match TRBD1 or TRBD2 (5 bases each). Germline V gene lookup returns CDR1 MNHNY and CDR2 SVGAGI (reference sequence). The CDR3 is 16 residues long. V was pared by 6 bases and J by 0 bases, with 15 bases between. The CDR3 here is CASRPGRPGSYNEQFF. CDR3 coding DNA: TGTGCCAGCAGGCCGGGGCGCCCCGGCTCCTACAATGAGCAGTTCTTC.

This clonotype was observed at least ten times. The rearrangement uses TRBV10-2 and TRBJ2-3; 13 bases are shared with TRBD2. CDR1 WSHSY and CDR2 SAAADI come from the germline V gene. The CDR3 is 15 amino acids. V dropped 7 bases and J dropped 5; count of bases not matched to a gene: 6. The CDR3 loop reads CASNPGLAGLDTQYF. DNA for the CDR3: TGCGCCAGCAATCCGGGACTAGCGGGATTAGATACGCAGTATTTT.

The rearrangement uses TRBV18 and TRBJ2-3; TRBD2 matches at 8 bases. From germline, CDR1 is KGHSH and CDR2 LQKENI. J was trimmed by 3 bases and V by 2 bases; bases with no gene match: 1. CDR3 length equals 14 residues. The CDR3 spells CASSPASGTDTQYF. CDR3 DNA sequence: TGTGCCAGCTCACCAGCTAGCGGGACAGATACGCAGTATTTT.

The table lists this clonotype with a few counts. The genes are TRBV28 and TRBJ1-6; D gene uncertain. The CDR3 loop spans 16 amino acids. V was trimmed by 3 bases and J by 7 bases, leaving 16 bases between them. From germline, CDR1 is MDHEN and CDR2 SYDVKM. In nucleotides, the CDR3 is TGTGCCAGCAGTTTCCCCAACACCGGAGGGAATTCACCCCTCCACTTT. It encodes CASSFPNTGGNSPLHF.

This clonotype was seen many times. This chain joins TRBV11-2 and TRBJ2-7, with 9 bases lining up with TRBD1. Germline lookup yields CDR1 SGHAT and CDR2 FQNNGV. The CDR3 runs 13 residues. J was trimmed by 7 bases and V by 4 bases; bases with no gene match: 5. The CDR3 loop reads CASSSGTGWEQYF. The DNA for the CDR3 is TGTGCCAGCAGCTCCGGGACAGGGTGGGAGCAGTACTTC.

This clonotype appeared many times. This chain links TRBV2 with TRBJ1-4, with TRBD1 identical over 9 bases. This CDR3 has 15 amino acids. The V segment lost 4 bases and the J segment 8 bases; nucleotides outside the gene matches: 8. Germline loops: CDR1 SNHLY, CDR2 FYNNEI. For the CDR3, the DNA is TGTGCCAGCAGTGGGACAGGGGAGATAAGGGAAAAACTGTTTTTT. It encodes CASSGTGEIREKLFF.

In regard to this clonotype: The junction does not match germline at one end; this may be a read error. This rearrangement joins TRBV7-3 to TRBJ1-2; 9 nucleotides agree with TRBD1. CDR1 is SGHTA and CDR2 is FQGTGA in the germline V gene. The CDR3 covers 13 residues. This CDR3 is CAGRRGQGSGYTF. Written as DNA, the CDR3 is TGTGCCGGCAGACGGGGACAGGGTAGCGGCTACACCTTC.

The chain couples TRBV19 to TRBJ1-1; D unclear. V dropped 3 bases and J dropped 0 bases, with 5 bases sitting between them. The CDR3 covers 13 residues. In germline, CDR1 is LNHDA, CDR2 SQIVND (reference sequence). CDR3 nucleotide sequence: TGTGCCAGTAGTATGACGTTGAACACTGAAGCTTTCTTT. Its translation: CASSMTLNTEAFF.

This clonotype was recorded a few times. The conserved closing phenylalanine or tryptophan is absent in this CDR3, likely reflecting a read error. The chain carries TRBV5-1 and TRBJ1-4; D is unresolved. Germline loops: CDR1 SGHRS, CDR2 YFSETQ. V shed 0 bases and J shed 0 bases, with 6 bases lying between them. CDR3 length: 15 amino acids. The CDR3 region is CASSLASATNEKLFL. The CDR3 nucleotides are TGCGCCAGCAGCTTGGCCTCAGCAACTAATGAAAAACTGTTTCTT.

In its sample, this clonotype was seen many times. The V call is TRBV7-9, the J call TRBJ1-5; D remains unclear. The CDR3 has 15 residues. Trimming left V 2 bases short and J 4 bases short, with 12 bases between. Germline values: CDR1 SEHNR, CDR2 FQNEAQ (reference sequence). The CDR3 nucleotides are TGTGCCAGCAGCTTAAGTGGTCTAGGGAATCAGCCCCAGCATTTT. It translates to CASSLSGLGNQPQHF.

The sample holds many counts of this clonotype. CDR3 protein: CSATDRGGGEQFF. CDR3 nucleotides: TGCAGTGCTACGGACCGGGGCGGTGGTGAGCAGTTCTTC. The gene calls are TRBV20-1 and TRBJ2-1, with D perhaps TRBD1 or TRBD2 (5 bases each). The V end lost 4 bases, the J end lost 9 bases, and 16 bases lay between the germline ends. CDR1 DFQATT and CDR2 SNEGSKA come from the germline V gene (reference sequence). This CDR3 is 13 amino acids long.